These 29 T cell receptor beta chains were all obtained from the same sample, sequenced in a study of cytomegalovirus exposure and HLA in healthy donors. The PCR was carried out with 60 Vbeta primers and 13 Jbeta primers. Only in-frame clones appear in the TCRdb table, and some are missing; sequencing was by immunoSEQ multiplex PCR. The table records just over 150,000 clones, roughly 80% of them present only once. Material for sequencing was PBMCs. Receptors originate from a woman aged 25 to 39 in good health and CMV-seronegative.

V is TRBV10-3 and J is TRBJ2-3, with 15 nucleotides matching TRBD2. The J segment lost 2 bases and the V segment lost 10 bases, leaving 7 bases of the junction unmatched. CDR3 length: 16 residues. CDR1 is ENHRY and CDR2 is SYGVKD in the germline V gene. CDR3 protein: CASEGTSGGITDTQYF. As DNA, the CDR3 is TGTGCCAGTGAGGGGACTAGCGGGGGGATCACAGATACGCAGTATTTT.

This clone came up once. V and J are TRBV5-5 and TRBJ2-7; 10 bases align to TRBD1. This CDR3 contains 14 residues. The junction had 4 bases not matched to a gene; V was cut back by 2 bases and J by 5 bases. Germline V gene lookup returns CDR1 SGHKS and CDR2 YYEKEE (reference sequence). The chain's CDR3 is CASSFRTGGDEQYF. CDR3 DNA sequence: TGTGCCAGCAGCTTTCGGACAGGGGGGGACGAGCAGTACTTC.

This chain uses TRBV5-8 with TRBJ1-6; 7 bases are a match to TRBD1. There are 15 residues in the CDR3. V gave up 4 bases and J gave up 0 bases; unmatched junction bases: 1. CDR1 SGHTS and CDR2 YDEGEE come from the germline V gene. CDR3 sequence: CASSRDSSYNSPLHF. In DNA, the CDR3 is TGTGCCAGCAGCCGGGACAGCTCCTATAATTCACCCCTCCACTTT.

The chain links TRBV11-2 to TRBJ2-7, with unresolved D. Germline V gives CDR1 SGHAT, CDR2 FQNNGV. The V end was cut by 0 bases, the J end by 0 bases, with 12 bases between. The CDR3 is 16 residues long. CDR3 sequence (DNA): TGTGCCAGCAGCTTAGATCTCGCGAGGAGCTCCTACGAGCAGTACTTC. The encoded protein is CASSLDLARSSYEQYF.

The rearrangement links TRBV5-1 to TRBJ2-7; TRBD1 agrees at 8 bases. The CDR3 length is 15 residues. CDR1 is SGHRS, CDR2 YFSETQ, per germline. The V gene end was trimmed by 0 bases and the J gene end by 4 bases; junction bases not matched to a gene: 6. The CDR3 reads CASSLGTGYQYEQYF. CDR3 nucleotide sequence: TGCGCCAGCAGCTTGGGGACAGGGTATCAGTACGAGCAGTACTTC.

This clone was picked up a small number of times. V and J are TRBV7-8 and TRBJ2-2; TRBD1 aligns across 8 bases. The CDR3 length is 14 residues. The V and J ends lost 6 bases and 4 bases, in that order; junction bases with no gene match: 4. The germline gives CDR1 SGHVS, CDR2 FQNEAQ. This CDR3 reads CASSRQGFTGELFF. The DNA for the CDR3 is TGTGCCAGCAGTCGACAGGGGTTCACCGGGGAGCTGTTTTTT.

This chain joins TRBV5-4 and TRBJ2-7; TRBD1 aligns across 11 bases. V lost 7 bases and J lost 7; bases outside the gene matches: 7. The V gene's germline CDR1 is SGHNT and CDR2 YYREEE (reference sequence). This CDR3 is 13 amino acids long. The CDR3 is CASRGQGGREQYF. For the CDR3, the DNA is TGTGCCAGCCGGGGACAGGGGGGTAGGGAGCAGTACTTC.

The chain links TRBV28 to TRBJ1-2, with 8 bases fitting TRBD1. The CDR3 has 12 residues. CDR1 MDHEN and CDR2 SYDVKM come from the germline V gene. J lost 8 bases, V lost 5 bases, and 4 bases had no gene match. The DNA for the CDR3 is TGTGCCAGCAGTAGGACAGGGAGGGGCTACACCTTC. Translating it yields CASSRTGRGYTF.

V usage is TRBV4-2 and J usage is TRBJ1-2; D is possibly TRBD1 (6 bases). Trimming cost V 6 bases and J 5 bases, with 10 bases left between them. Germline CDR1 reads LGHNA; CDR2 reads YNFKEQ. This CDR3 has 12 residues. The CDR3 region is CASRGTGYGYTF. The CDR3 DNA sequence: TGTGCCAGCAGAGGTACAGGGTATGGCTACACCTTC.

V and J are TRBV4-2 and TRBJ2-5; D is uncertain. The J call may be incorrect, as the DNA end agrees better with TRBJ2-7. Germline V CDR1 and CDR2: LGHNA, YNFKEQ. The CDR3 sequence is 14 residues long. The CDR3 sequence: CASSQGATSYEQYF. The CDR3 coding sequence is TGTGCCAGCAGCCAAGGGGCTACCTCCTACGAGCAGTACTTC.

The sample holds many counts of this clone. CDR3 sequence: CASSLQTGNTIYF. As DNA, the CDR3 is TGTGCCAGCAGCTTGCAAACTGGAAACACCATATATTTT. V gene TRBV5-4 combines with J gene TRBJ1-3, with unresolved D. CDR3 size: 13 residues. Trimming removed 1 base at V and 2 bases at J, with 4 bases between. CDR1 and CDR2 from the germline V gene are SGHNT and YYREEE (reference sequence).

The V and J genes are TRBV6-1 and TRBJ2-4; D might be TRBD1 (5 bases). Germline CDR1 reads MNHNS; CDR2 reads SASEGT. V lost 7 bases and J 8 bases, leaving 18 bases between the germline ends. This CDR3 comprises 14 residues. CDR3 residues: CASTLDISADIQYF. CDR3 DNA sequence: TGTGCCAGCACCCTGGACATCTCAGCCGACATTCAGTACTTC.

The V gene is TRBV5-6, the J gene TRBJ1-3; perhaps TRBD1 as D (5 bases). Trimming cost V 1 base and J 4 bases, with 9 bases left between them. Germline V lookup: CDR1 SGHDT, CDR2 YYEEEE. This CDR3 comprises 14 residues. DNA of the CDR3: TGTGCCAGCAGCTTGAGGGGCTTCGGAAACACCATATATTTT. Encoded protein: CASSLRGFGNTIYF.

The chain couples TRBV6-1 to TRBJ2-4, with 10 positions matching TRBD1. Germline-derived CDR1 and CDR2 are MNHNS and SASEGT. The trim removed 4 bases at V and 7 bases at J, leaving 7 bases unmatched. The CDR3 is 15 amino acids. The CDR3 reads CASSGTGTGVNIQYF. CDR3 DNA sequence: TGTGCCAGCAGTGGAACCGGGACAGGGGTGAACATTCAGTACTTC.

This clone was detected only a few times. The CDR3, as DNA: TGCGCCAGCAGCCCCGGGACTAGCGGCCAAGAGACCCAGTACTTC. This encodes CASSPGTSGQETQYF. The V and J genes are TRBV5-1 and TRBJ2-5; 11 nucleotides match TRBD2. V lost 4 bases, J lost 1 base, and 3 bases stayed unmatched. Germline-derived CDR1 and CDR2 are SGHRS and YFSETQ. There are 15 residues in the CDR3.

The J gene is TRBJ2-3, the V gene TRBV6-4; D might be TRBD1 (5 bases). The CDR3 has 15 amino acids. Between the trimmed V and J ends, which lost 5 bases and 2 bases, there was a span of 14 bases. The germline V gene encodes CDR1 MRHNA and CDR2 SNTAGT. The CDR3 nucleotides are TGTGCCAGCAGTAGGGGCACCAGTATCACAGATACGCAGTATTTT. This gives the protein CASSRGTSITDTQYF.

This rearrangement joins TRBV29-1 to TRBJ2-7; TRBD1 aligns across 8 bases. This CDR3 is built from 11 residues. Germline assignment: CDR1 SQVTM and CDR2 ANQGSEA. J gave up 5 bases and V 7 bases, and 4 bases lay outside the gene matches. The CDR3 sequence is CSAWTGHEQYF. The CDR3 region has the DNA TGCAGCGCTTGGACAGGGCACGAGCAGTACTTC.

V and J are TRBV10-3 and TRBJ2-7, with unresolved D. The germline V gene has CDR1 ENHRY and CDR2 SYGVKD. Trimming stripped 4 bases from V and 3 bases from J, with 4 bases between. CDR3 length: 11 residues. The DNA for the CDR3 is TGTGCCATCAGTGGCGGCTACGAGCAGTACTTC. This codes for CAISGGYEQYF.

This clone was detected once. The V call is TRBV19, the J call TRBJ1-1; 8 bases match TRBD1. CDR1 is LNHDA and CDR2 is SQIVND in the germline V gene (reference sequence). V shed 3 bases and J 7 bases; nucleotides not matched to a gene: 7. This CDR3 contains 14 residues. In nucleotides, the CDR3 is TGTGCCAGTAGTATGAGGCAGGGGGCAGGTGAAGCTTTCTTT. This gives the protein CASSMRQGAGEAFF.

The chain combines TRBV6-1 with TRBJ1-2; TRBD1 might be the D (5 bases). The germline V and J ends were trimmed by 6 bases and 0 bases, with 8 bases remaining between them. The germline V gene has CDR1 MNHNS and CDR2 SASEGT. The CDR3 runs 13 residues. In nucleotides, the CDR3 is TGTGCCAGCAGGGGGCCGGCTAACTATGGCTACACCTTC. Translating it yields CASRGPANYGYTF.

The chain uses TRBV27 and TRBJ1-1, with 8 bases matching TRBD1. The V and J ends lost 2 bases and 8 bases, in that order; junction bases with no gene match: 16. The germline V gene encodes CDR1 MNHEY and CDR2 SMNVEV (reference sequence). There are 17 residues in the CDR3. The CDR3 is CASSLAPTGTGKREAFF. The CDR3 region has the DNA TGTGCCAGCAGTTTAGCTCCAACCGGGACAGGAAAGAGGGAAGCTTTCTTT.

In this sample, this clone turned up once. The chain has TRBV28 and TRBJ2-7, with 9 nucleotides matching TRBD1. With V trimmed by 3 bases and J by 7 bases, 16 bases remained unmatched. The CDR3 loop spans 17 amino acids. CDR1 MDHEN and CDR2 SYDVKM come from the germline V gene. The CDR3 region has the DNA TGTGCCAGCAGTTTTCCACGCTCCGGGACAGGGCCAGGGGAGCAGTACTTC. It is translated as CASSFPRSGTGPGEQYF.

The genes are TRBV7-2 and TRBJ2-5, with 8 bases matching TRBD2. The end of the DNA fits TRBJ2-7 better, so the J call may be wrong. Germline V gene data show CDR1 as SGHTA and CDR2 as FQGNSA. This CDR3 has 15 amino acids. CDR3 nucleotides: TGTGCCAGCAGCTCTCCCGGGACTAGAGGCTACGAGCAGTACTTC. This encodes CASSSPGTRGYEQYF.

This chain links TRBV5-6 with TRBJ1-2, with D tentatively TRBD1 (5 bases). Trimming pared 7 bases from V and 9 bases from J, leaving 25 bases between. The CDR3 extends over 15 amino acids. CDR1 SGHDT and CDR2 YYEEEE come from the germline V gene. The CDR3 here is CASSLVGQGPGSYTF. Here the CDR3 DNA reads TGTGCCAGCTCCCTGGTGGGGCAGGGCCCAGGTAGCTACACCTTC.

The CDR3 coding sequence is TGCGCCAGCTCAGATCCAGAAGTCCTGAACACTGAAGCTTTCTTT. It yields the protein CASSDPEVLNTEAFF. The chain employs TRBV5-1 and TRBJ1-1; D gene unclear. CDR1 and CDR2 from the germline V gene are SGHRS and YFSETQ. V was trimmed by 7 bases and J by 0 bases, leaving 16 bases between them. The CDR3 is 15 amino acids.

CDR3 sequence: CASRNRTGRNTEAFF. CDR3 coding DNA: TGCGCCAGCAGGAACCGGACAGGGAGAAACACTGAAGCTTTCTTT. This chain joins TRBV5-1 and TRBJ1-1; 8 bases agree with TRBD1. The CDR3 consists of 15 residues. V lost 5 bases to trimming and J lost 2 bases; unmatched junction nucleotides: 8. Germline-derived CDR1 and CDR2 are SGHRS and YFSETQ.

CDR3 protein: CASSLFPENSGANVLTF. The CDR3 DNA sequence: TGTGCCAGCAGTTTATTTCCAGAAAACTCTGGGGCCAACGTCCTGACTTTC. The chain carries TRBV28 and TRBJ2-6; D is uncertain. CDR3 length: 17 amino acids. Germline CDR1 is MDHEN and CDR2 is SYDVKM. Deletions cut 1 base from V and 0 bases from J, with 10 bases between.

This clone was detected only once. This chain's CDR3 is CASGQGNSPLHF. DNA of the CDR3: TGTGCCAGCGGACAGGGGAATTCACCCCTCCACTTT. The chain joins TRBV6-5 to TRBJ1-6; 9 nucleotides match TRBD1. Germline trimming cut 8 bases from V and 7 bases from J; bases unmatched to any gene: 0. The CDR3 is 12 residues long. CDR1 and CDR2 from the germline V gene are MNHEY and SVGAGI.

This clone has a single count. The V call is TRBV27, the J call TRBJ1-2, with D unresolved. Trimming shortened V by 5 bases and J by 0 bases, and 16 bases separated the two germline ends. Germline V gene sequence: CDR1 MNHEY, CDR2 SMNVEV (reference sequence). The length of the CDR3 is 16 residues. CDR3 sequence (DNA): TGTGCCAGCAGTCTCAATGGCCAAACAGCTAACTATGGCTACACCTTC. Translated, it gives CASSLNGQTANYGYTF.